This T cell receptor beta chain was obtained from a study of T cell responses to AZD1222 COVID-19 vaccine. Study-wide points: In a largely white British group with more females than males, clonal diversity was possibly underestimated.

Trimming removed 1 base at V and 6 bases at J, with 7 bases between. Germline V lookup: CDR1 SNHLY, CDR2 FYNNEI. CDR3 size: 13 residues. Details on this clone: Its antigen is still unknown.

Sequencing was performed with immunoSEQ multiplex PCR; in TCRdb, only in-frame clones are kept and a portion is missing. The sample shows fewer than 110,000 clones, about 90% of them seen only once. V and J are TRBV2 and TRBJ1-5; D remains unclear. Sequenced here: peripheral blood, sampled on day 0 of AZD1222 vaccination. The clonotype comes from an adult in good health. CDR3 amino acids: CASSEERGQPQHF. The CDR3, as DNA: TGTGCCAGCAGTGAAGAACGCGGTCAGCCCCAGCATTTT.